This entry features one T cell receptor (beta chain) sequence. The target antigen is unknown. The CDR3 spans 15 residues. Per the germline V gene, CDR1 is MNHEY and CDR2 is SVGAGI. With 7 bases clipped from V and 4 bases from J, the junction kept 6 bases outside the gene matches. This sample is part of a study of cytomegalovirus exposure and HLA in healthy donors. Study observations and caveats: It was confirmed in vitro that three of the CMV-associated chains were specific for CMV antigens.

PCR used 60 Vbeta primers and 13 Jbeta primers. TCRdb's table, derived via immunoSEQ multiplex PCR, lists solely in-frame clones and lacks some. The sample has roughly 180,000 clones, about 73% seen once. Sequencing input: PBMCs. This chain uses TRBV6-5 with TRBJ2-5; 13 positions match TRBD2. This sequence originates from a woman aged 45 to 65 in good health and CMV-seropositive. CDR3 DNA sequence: TGTGCCAGCACCCTACTAGCGGGGGGGAGAGAGACCCAGTACTTC. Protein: CASTLLAGGRETQYF.